This T cell receptor beta chain was recorded in a study of blood T cell repertoires in COVID-19. This clone came up once. Clones were read by immunoSEQ multiplex PCR, and TCRdb kept only the in-frame ones, dropping some. This sample carries a few hundred thousand clones, more than 75% of them seen once, and the ten largest clones take 7.1%. This CDR3 has 16 amino acids. Germline CDR1 and CDR2: SGDLS and YYNGEE. V trimming: 4 bases; J trimming: 7 bases; junction bases outside the gene matches: 9. The sequence derives from a woman in her 70s with active or convalescent COVID-19. The chain combines TRBV9 with TRBJ2-5; 14 bases line up with TRBD2. Specimen: peripheral blood. The CDR3 sequence is CASSFGTSGGGGTQYF. As DNA, the CDR3 is TGTGCCAGCAGCTTTGGGACTAGCGGGGGCGGCGGGACCCAGTACTTC.